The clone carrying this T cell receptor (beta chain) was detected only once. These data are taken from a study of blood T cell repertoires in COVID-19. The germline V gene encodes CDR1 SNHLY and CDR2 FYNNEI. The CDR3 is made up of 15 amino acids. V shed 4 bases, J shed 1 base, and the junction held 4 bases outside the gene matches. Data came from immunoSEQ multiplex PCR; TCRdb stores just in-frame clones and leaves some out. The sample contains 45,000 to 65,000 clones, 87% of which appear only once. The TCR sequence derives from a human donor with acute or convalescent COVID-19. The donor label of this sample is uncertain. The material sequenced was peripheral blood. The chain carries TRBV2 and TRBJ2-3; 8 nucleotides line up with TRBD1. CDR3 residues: CASSARGHGTDTQYF. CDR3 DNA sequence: TGTGCCAGCAGTGCCAGGGGGCACGGCACAGATACGCAGTATTTT.